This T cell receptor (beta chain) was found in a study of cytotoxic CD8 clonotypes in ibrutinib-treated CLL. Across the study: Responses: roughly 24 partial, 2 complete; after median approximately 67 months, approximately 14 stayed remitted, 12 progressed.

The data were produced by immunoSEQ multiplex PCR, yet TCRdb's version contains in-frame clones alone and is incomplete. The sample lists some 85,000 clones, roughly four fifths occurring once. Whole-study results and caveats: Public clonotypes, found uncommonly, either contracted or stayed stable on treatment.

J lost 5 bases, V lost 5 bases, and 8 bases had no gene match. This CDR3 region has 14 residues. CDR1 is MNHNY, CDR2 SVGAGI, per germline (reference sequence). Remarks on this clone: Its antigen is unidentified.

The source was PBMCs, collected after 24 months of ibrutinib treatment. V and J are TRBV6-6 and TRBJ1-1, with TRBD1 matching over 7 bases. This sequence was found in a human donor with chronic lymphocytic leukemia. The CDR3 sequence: CASSLTGDWTEAFF. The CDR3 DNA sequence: TGTGCCAGCAGTCTCACAGGGGATTGGACTGAAGCTTTCTTT.